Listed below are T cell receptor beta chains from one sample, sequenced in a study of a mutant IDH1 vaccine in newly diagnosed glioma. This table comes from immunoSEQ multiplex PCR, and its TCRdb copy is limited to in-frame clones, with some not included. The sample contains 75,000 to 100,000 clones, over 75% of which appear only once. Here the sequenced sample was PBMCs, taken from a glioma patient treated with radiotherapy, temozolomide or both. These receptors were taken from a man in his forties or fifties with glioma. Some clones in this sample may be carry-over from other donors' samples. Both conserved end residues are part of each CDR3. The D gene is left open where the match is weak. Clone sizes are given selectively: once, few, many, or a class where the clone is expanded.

CDR3: CASSAWSNYGYTF
DNA: TGTGCCAGTAGCGCATGGTCTAACTATGGCTACACCTTC
J: TRBJ1-2
size: .
V: TRBV19
D: .

CDR3: CASSFTSQGGGYEQYF
DNA: TGTGCCAGCTCATTCACGAGCCAGGGGGGCGGGTACGAGCAGTACTTC
J: TRBJ2-7
size: .
V: TRBV18
D: .

CDR3: CASSAGTYNEQFF
DNA: TGTGCCAGCAGTGCCGGCACCTACAATGAGCAGTTCTTC
J: TRBJ2-1
size: few
V: TRBV2
D: .

CDR3: CATRRAGVHEQYF
DNA: TGTGCCACGAGGAGGGCAGGCGTCCACGAGCAGTACTTC
J: TRBJ2-7
size: .
V: TRBV15
D: .

CDR3: CASSQRPAADEQFF
DNA: TGCGCCAGCAGCCAGAGACCCGCGGCGGATGAGCAGTTCTTC
J: TRBJ2-1
size: .
V: TRBV4-1
D: .

CDR3: CASSLVMGLAGPTDTQYF
DNA: TGTGCCAGCAGCTTAGTAATGGGACTAGCGGGCCCCACAGATACGCAGTATTTT
J: TRBJ2-3
size: .
V: TRBV7-9
D: TRBD2

CDR3: CASRQGNQPQHF
DNA: TGTGCCAGCAGACAGGGCAATCAGCCCCAGCATTTT
J: TRBJ1-5
size: .
V: TRBV6-5
D: .

CDR3: CASSGNGGRNYGYTF
DNA: TGTGCCAGCAGCGGAAATGGGGGGAGAAACTATGGCTACACCTTC
J: TRBJ1-2
size: .
V: TRBV4-2
D: .

CDR3: CASRVGAAQPQHF
DNA: TGTGCCAGCAGAGTCGGCGCCGCTCAGCCCCAGCATTTT
J: TRBJ1-5
size: few
V: TRBV6-5
D: .

CDR3: CAWTIRRGAEAFF
DNA: TGTGCCTGGACCATCCGGAGGGGAGCTGAAGCTTTCTTT
J: TRBJ1-1
size: few
V: TRBV30
D: .

CDR3: CASTMTAEDTEAFF
DNA: TGTGCCAGCACTATGACAGCTGAGGACACTGAAGCTTTCTTT
J: TRBJ1-1
size: .
V: TRBV6-1
D: .

CDR3: CSVTNTGGTEAFF
DNA: TGCAGCGTGACGAATACAGGGGGCACTGAAGCTTTCTTT
J: TRBJ1-1
size: once
V: TRBV29-1
D: TRBD1

CDR3: CASSKPGTSGVEQYF
DNA: TGTGCCAGCAGTAAACCCGGGACTAGCGGGGTAGAGCAGTACTTC
J: TRBJ2-7
size: .
V: TRBV6-5
D: TRBD2

CDR3: CASSRDKETQYF
DNA: TGTGCCAGCAGCCGGGACAAAGAGACCCAGTACTTC
J: TRBJ2-5
size: few
V: TRBV5-6
D: .

CDR3: CASLQPQHF
DNA: TGTGCCAGCCTCCAGCCCCAGCATTTT
J: TRBJ1-5
size: few
V: TRBV6-9
D: .

CDR3: CASSDGQGVGYTF
DNA: TGTGCCAGCAGTGACGGGCAGGGGGTTGGCTACACCTTC
J: TRBJ1-2
size: .
V: TRBV6-4
D: TRBD1